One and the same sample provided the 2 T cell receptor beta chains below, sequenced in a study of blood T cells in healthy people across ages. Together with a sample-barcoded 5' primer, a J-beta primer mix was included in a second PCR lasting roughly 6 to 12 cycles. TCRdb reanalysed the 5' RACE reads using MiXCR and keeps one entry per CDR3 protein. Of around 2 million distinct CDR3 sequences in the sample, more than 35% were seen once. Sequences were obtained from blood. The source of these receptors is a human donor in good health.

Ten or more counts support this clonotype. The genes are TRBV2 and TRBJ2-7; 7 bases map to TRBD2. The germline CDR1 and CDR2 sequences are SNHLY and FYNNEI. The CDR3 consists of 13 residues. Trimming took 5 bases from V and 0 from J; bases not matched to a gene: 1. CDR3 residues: CASSRLASYEQYF. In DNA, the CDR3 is TGTGCCAGCAGTCGACTAGCCTCCTACGAGCAGTACTTC.

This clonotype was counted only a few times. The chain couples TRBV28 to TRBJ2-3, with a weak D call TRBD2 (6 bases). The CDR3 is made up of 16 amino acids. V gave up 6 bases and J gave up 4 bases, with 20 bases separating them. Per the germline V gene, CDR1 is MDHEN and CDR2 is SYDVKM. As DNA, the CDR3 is TGTGCCAGCAGGCATCCCCTGGGACTGATGGCAGATACGCAGTATTTT. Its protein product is CASRHPLGLMADTQYF.